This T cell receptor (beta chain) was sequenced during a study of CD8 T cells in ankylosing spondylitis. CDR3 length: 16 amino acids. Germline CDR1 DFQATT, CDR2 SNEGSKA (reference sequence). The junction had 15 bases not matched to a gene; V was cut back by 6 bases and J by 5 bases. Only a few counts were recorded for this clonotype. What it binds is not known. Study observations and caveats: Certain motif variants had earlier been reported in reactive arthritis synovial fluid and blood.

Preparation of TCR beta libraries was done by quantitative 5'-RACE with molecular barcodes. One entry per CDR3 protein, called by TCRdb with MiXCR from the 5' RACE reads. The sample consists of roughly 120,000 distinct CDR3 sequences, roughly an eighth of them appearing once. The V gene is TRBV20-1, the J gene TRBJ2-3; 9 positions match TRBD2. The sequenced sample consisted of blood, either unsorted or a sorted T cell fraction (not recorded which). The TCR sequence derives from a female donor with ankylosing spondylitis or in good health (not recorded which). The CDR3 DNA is TGCAGTGCCTCCCGCCGGCGGGGGGGTACGGGAGATACGCAGTATTTT. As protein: CSASRRRGGTGDTQYF.